This TCR beta chain was sequenced during a study of blood T cell repertoires in COVID-19. Looking at the study overall: COVID-19 samples collected from the United States, Italy and Spain covered acute and convalescent phases. In each case, the material was cDNA or gDNA derived from T cells, B-cell-depleted T cells, or PBMCs.

This clone was seen more than once but under ten times. V shed 3 bases, J shed 10 bases, and the junction held 10 bases outside the gene matches. This CDR3 contains 15 residues. CDR1 is KGHSH and CDR2 is LQKENI in the germline V gene. TCRdb's table, derived via immunoSEQ multiplex PCR, lists solely in-frame clones and lacks some. The repertoire holds 160,000 or so clones, 65% to 90% seen once, with approximately 9.4% in the top ten. The receptor was derived from a woman aged 45-65 years with acute or convalescent COVID-19. This chain connects TRBV18 to TRBJ1-4; 8 nucleotides match TRBD1. Sequencing was carried out using peripheral blood. CDR3 nucleotides: TGTGCCAGCTCACCCAACAAAGGACAGGGCGTAAAACTGTTTTTT. The encoded protein is CASSPNKGQGVKLFF.